Each of the 20 T cell receptor beta chains below was sequenced from the same sample in a study of OX40 agonist ivuxolimab in advanced cancers. Here immunoSEQ multiplex PCR was the method, and the copy in TCRdb shows in-frame clones only, minus some. This sample has about 84,000 clones, with 84% found just once. This material consisted of CD4+ or CD8+ T cells sorted from blood, taken in a trial of the OX40 agonist ivuxolimab. The receptors stem from an adult with an advanced solid tumor such as melanoma, head and neck, liver or kidney cancer.

The chain combines TRBV4-1 with TRBJ1-2, with 10 nucleotides matching TRBD1. CDR3 size: 16 residues. V was pared by 4 bases and J by 6 bases, with 11 bases of the junction left unmatched. Germline V gene sequence: CDR1 MGHRA, CDR2 YSYEKL. CDR3 sequence (DNA): TGCGCCAGCAGCCCCCAACGACAGGGGGCAATCAATGGCTACACCTTC. Translated, it gives CASSPQRQGAINGYTF.

This chain links TRBV6-1 with TRBJ1-1; D is uncertain. This CDR3 contains 10 residues. V was trimmed by 7 bases and J by 4 bases, leaving 4 bases between them. Germline assignment: CDR1 MNHNS and CDR2 SASEGT. CDR3 in amino acids: CASIRTEAFF. Written as DNA, the CDR3 is TGTGCCAGCATCCGCACTGAAGCTTTCTTT.

The genes are TRBV5-4 and TRBJ1-3; perhaps TRBD1 as D (6 bases). Germline CDR1 reads SGHNT; CDR2 reads YYREEE (reference sequence). The CDR3 spans 16 residues. V was cut by 0 bases and J by 3 bases, with 13 bases left in between. For the CDR3, the DNA is TGTGCCAGCAGCTTGGATGGGGGGGCGTTTGGAAACACCATATATTTT. Its translation: CASSLDGGAFGNTIYF.

This clone appeared a single time. The V and J genes are TRBV7-8 and TRBJ2-1; D unclear. Trimming pared 5 bases from V and 0 bases from J, leaving 11 bases between. The CDR3 is 15 amino acids. Germline V gene data show CDR1 as SGHVS and CDR2 as FQNEAQ. CDR3 amino acids: CASSLQSSSYNEQFF. The CDR3, as DNA: TGTGCCAGCAGCCTACAGTCGAGCTCCTACAATGAGCAGTTCTTC.

The rearrangement links TRBV5-4 to TRBJ1-6; D is unclear. Trimming left V 0 bases short and J 6 bases short, with 16 bases between. Germline V gene lookup returns CDR1 SGHNT and CDR2 YYREEE (reference sequence). The CDR3 runs 17 residues. CDR3 in DNA: TGTGCCAGCAGCTTGGTTAGAGGGTCGATAAGTAATTCACCCCTCCACTTT. Translation gives CASSLVRGSISNSPLHF.

The rearrangement links TRBV7-8 to TRBJ1-1; no clear D gene. The germline V and J ends were trimmed by 0 bases and 4 bases, with 9 bases remaining between them. The CDR3 length is 14 residues. Germline CDR1 and CDR2: SGHVS and FQNEAQ. DNA of the CDR3: TGTGCCAGCAGCTTAGCGGGTAGAAGCACTGAAGCTTTCTTT. This gives the protein CASSLAGRSTEAFF.

V and J are TRBV12-5 and TRBJ2-2; D unclear. Trimming removed 8 bases at V and 7 bases at J, with 11 bases between. Germline-derived CDR1 and CDR2 are LGHNT and FRNRAP. This CDR3 spans 12 amino acids. CDR3 region: CASSQLLGELFF. The DNA for the CDR3 is TGTGCTAGTTCCCAGTTACTCGGGGAGCTGTTTTTT.

This chain uses TRBV2 with TRBJ1-5; D possibly corresponds to TRBD1 (6 bases). CDR3 length equals 15 residues. The V gene lost 0 bases and the J gene lost 7 bases, with 13 bases spanning the gap. CDR1 is SNHLY and CDR2 is FYNNEI in the germline V gene. The CDR3 DNA is TGTGCCAGCAGTGAAGCGGGGGCAGGGAGCCAGCCCCAGCATTTT. Protein sequence: CASSEAGAGSQPQHF.

V usage is TRBV5-1 and J usage is TRBJ1-1; D possibly corresponds to TRBD1 (5 bases). CDR3 size: 15 residues. With 9 bases removed from V and 4 bases from J, the gap between germline ends came to 22 bases. Germline-derived CDR1 and CDR2 are SGHRS and YFSETQ. The CDR3 DNA is TGCGCCACCCCGGGGCATCCGGGGGAGGTCACTGAAGCTTTCTTT. As protein: CATPGHPGEVTEAFF.

The gene calls are TRBV30 and TRBJ1-5; D possibly corresponds to TRBD1 (5 bases). This CDR3 is 17 amino acids long. CDR1 and CDR2 (germline): GTSNPN, SVGIG (reference sequence). Trimming cost V 0 bases and J 2 bases, with 17 bases left between them. CDR3 DNA sequence: TGTGCCTGGAGTGTAGGGGCGGGAGGATTGCGCAATCAGCCCCAGCATTTT. It yields the protein CAWSVGAGGLRNQPQHF.

The rearrangement uses TRBV19 and TRBJ1-5; TRBD1 might be the D (6 bases). The CDR3 extends over 15 amino acids. Germline V gene data show CDR1 as LNHDA and CDR2 as SQIVND (reference sequence). Deletions cut 7 bases from V and 2 bases from J, with 15 bases between. The CDR3 nucleotides read TGTGCCAGTACCAAACCGGGGGCAGGCAATCAGCCCCAGCATTTT. Translation gives CASTKPGAGNQPQHF.

The chain joins TRBV28 to TRBJ1-5, with no clear D. The germline V and J ends were trimmed by 6 bases and 5 bases, with 17 bases remaining between them. The germline CDR1 and CDR2 sequences are MDHEN and SYDVKM. There are 15 residues in the CDR3. The CDR3 loop reads CASSSLARLDQPQHF. The CDR3 DNA is TGTGCCAGCAGCTCCCTGGCCCGCCTTGATCAGCCCCAGCATTTT.

The chain carries TRBV19 and TRBJ1-6; the D is unclear. The germline gives CDR1 LNHDA, CDR2 SQIVND (reference sequence). The V end lost 5 bases, the J end lost 8 bases, and 7 bases lay between the germline ends. This CDR3 is 12 amino acids long. This CDR3 is CASSPRDSPLHF. The CDR3 DNA sequence: TGTGCCAGTAGTCCGAGAGATTCACCCCTCCACTTT.

V and J are TRBV6-5 and TRBJ1-2; 7 bases fit TRBD1. The CDR3 runs to 15 residues. Looked up from germline, CDR1 is MNHEY and CDR2 is SVGAGI. V lost 1 base, J lost 6 bases, and 8 bases stayed unmatched. CDR3 in DNA: TGTGCCAGCAGTTACTTATCCCGACAGGGCCATGGCTACACCTTC. Its translation is CASSYLSRQGHGYTF.

The V and J genes are TRBV6-6 and TRBJ1-2; 8 bases fit TRBD1. Losses at the gene ends were 6 bases for V and 5 bases for J; bases not matched to a gene: 11. The CDR3 extends over 15 amino acids. CDR1 and CDR2 from the germline V gene are MNHNY and SVGAGI (reference sequence). The CDR3, as DNA: TGTGCCAGCAGGGGACAGGACCTGGATGGGTATGGCTACACCTTC. Translated, it gives CASRGQDLDGYGYTF.

V is TRBV10-1 and J is TRBJ2-2; 9 nucleotides line up with TRBD1. Germline assignment: CDR1 WNHNN and CDR2 SYGVQD (reference sequence). J lost 3 bases, V lost 6 bases, and 2 bases had no gene match. The length of the CDR3 is 14 residues. CDR3 amino acids: CASSGDRDTGELFF. As DNA, the CDR3 is TGCGCCAGCAGCGGGGACAGGGACACCGGGGAGCTGTTTTTT.

For this clone: An end of the junction does not agree with germline; a read error may underlie this. CDR3 sequence reads: CASSPRALRTTDTQYF. In DNA form, the CDR3 reads TGTGCCAGCTCGCCACGGGCCTTGCGGACCACAGATACGCAGTATTTT. The chain carries TRBV18 and TRBJ2-3; D remains ambiguous. The CDR3 is 16 residues long. CDR1 and CDR2 (germline): KGHSH, LQKENI.

The chain carries TRBV28 and TRBJ1-1; the D gene is possibly TRBD1 (5 bases). This CDR3 spans 16 amino acids. Germline V gene data show CDR1 as MDHEN and CDR2 as SYDVKM. The V and J ends lost 2 bases and 3 bases respectively, with 16 bases between them. The CDR3 nucleotides are TGTGCCAGCAGTTTAACCCCTTCCCTCAGGGACACTGAAGCTTTCTTT. It is translated as CASSLTPSLRDTEAFF.

This CDR3 is CASSLDGTAIYGYTF. CDR3 nucleotides: TGTGCCAGCAGCTTGGACGGGACCGCCATCTATGGCTACACCTTC. The chain combines TRBV5-4 with TRBJ1-2; the D gene is possibly TRBD1 (5 bases). The germline gives CDR1 SGHNT, CDR2 YYREEE (reference sequence). The CDR3 is 15 amino acids. The V gene lost 0 bases and the J gene lost 4 bases, with 13 bases spanning the gap.

The chain couples TRBV6-5 to TRBJ1-5; possibly TRBD1 for D (6 bases). The CDR3 runs to 15 residues. The V gene's germline CDR1 is MNHEY and CDR2 SVGAGI. V gave up 6 bases and J gave up 1 base, with 13 bases separating them. This chain's CDR3 is CASRRQGLSNQPQHF. As DNA, the CDR3 is TGTGCCAGCAGACGCCAGGGGTTGAGCAATCAGCCCCAGCATTTT.